These 18 T cell receptor beta chains share one sample of origin, sequenced in a study of shared clonotypes between healthy human individuals. Data came from immunoSEQ multiplex PCR; TCRdb stores just in-frame clones and leaves some out. The repertoire includes about 1 million clones, 70% to 80% of them detected once, and around 1.5% sits in the top ten. The sample was memory CD4+ T cells sorted from blood. The subset denotes: CD45RA-negative fraction. These receptor sequences come from a man between 18 and 29 years old in good health.

This clone was observed at least ten times. Other DNA sequences from this sample encode an identical CDR3 as well. The chain links TRBV19 to TRBJ2-7; TRBD1 or TRBD2 may be the D gene (5 bases each). The CDR3 is made up of 14 amino acids. V was cut by 6 bases and J by 1 base, with 13 bases left in between. CDR1 is LNHDA, CDR2 SQIVND, per germline (reference sequence). The CDR3 protein is CASSNRDGSYEQYF. The DNA for the CDR3 is TGTGCCAGTAGCAACCGGGACGGATCCTACGAGCAGTACTTC.

The chain has TRBV18 and TRBJ2-6; 8 bases align to TRBD1. This CDR3 has 17 residues. V shed 2 bases and J 4 bases; nucleotides not matched to a gene: 7. Germline-derived CDR1 and CDR2 are KGHSH and LQKENI. Here the CDR3 reads CASSPTQGADGANVLTF. The DNA for the CDR3 is TGTGCCAGCTCACCAACGCAGGGGGCGGACGGGGCCAACGTCCTGACTTTC.

The table lists this clone with a count of one. The chain joins TRBV6-6 to TRBJ1-3, with D unclear. The CDR3 is made up of 16 amino acids. V was pared by 6 bases and J by 2 bases, with 17 bases between. Germline loops: CDR1 MNHNY, CDR2 SVGAGI (reference sequence). CDR3 protein: CASSQPVGWAGNTIYF. The CDR3 DNA reads as TGTGCCAGCAGCCAACCGGTCGGGTGGGCTGGAAACACCATATATTTT.

V is TRBV7-9 and J is TRBJ2-3; TRBD2 aligns across 10 bases. The junction had 2 bases not matched to a gene; V was cut back by 4 bases and J by 1 base. This CDR3 has 15 residues. Germline V gene data show CDR1 as SEHNR and CDR2 as FQNEAQ (reference sequence). The CDR3 nucleotides are TGTGCCAGCAGCTCGGGGACTAGCGGCACAGATACGCAGTATTTT. This encodes CASSSGTSGTDTQYF.

J is TRBJ1-3 and V is TRBV4-3, with D uncertain. In germline, CDR1 is LGHNA, CDR2 YSLEER. Trimming shortened V by 2 bases and J by 0 bases, and 8 bases separated the two germline ends. The CDR3 has 15 amino acids. The CDR3 bases are TGCGCCAGCAGCCAAATAGTGAGCTCTGGAAACACCATATATTTT. It codes for CASSQIVSSGNTIYF.

This clone was seen only once. V and J are TRBV2 and TRBJ1-2; the D is unclear. The CDR3 loop spans 12 amino acids. With 8 bases removed from V and 8 bases from J, the gap between germline ends came to 15 bases. Per the germline V gene, CDR1 is SNHLY and CDR2 is FYNNEI. The CDR3 protein is CASLRMGGGYTF. The CDR3 DNA sequence: TGTGCCAGCCTTCGTATGGGCGGGGGCTACACCTTC.

The V and J genes are TRBV5-6 and TRBJ2-5; D unclear. The germline CDR1 and CDR2 sequences are SGHDT and YYEEEE. The CDR3 length is 12 residues. Deletions cut 1 base from V and 4 bases from J, with 5 bases between. CDR3 DNA sequence: TGTGCCAGCAGCTTGTCCCCAGAGACCCAGTACTTC. It yields the protein CASSLSPETQYF.

This clone was counted once. This chain joins TRBV6-5 and TRBJ1-2; no clear D gene. The CDR3 runs 14 residues. Trimming removed 0 bases at V and 4 bases at J, with 9 bases between. Germline V gives CDR1 MNHEY, CDR2 SVGAGI. Written as DNA, the CDR3 is TGTGCCAGCAGTTACTCGGAGGGTACCTATGGCTACACCTTC. Amino acids: CASSYSEGTYGYTF.

This chain links TRBV10-1 with TRBJ2-1, with TRBD1 matching 9 bases. V was pared by 4 bases and J by 4 bases, with 5 bases of the junction left unmatched. CDR3 size: 15 residues. Germline CDR1 reads WNHNN; CDR2 reads SYGVQD (reference sequence). In DNA form, the CDR3 reads TGCGCCAGCAGTGCATCGACAGGGGGGTACAATGAGCAGTTCTTC. It translates to CASSASTGGYNEQFF.

The chain uses TRBV4-3 and TRBJ2-1; TRBD1 is a possible D gene (5 bases). Trimming cost V 0 bases and J 10 bases, with 13 bases left between them. CDR1 is LGHNA and CDR2 is YSLEER in the germline V gene. CDR3 length: 14 amino acids. The CDR3 coding sequence is TGCGCCAGCAGCCAAGATAACGCAAGGGGAGAGCAGTTCTTC. This gives the protein CASSQDNARGEQFF.

This chain joins TRBV5-5 and TRBJ2-5, with 10 bases aligning to TRBD2. Germline CDR1 reads SGHKS; CDR2 reads YYEKEE (reference sequence). This CDR3 contains 17 residues. V trimming: 0 bases; J trimming: 3 bases; junction bases outside the gene matches: 8. The CDR3: CASSLDIAGGRKETQYF. The CDR3 DNA reads TGTGCCAGCAGCTTGGATATAGCGGGAGGCCGGAAAGAGACCCAGTACTTC.

The chain has TRBV28 and TRBJ2-7; 8 bases map to TRBD2. There are 17 residues in the CDR3. V trimming: 5 bases; J trimming: 2 bases; junction bases outside the gene matches: 14. Germline CDR1 is MDHEN and CDR2 is SYDVKM. The CDR3, as DNA: TGTGCCAGCAGTCGGGGGGGGCGACCTACGGTACCCTACGAGCAGTACTTC. Translating gives CASSRGGRPTVPYEQYF.

This clone has a handful of counts. V is TRBV7-9 and J is TRBJ2-2; tentative D call: TRBD1 (5 bases). The V and J ends lost 1 base and 5 bases respectively, with 11 bases between them. CDR1 SEHNR and CDR2 FQNEAQ come from the germline V gene (reference sequence). The CDR3 length is 15 residues. The CDR3 loop is CASSLVQGSTGELFF. The DNA for the CDR3 is TGTGCCAGCAGCTTAGTTCAGGGCAGTACCGGGGAGCTGTTTTTT.

The chain recombines TRBV27 with TRBJ2-1, with D unclear. Trimming stripped 8 bases from V and 0 bases from J, with 8 bases between. Germline V gene lookup returns CDR1 MNHEY and CDR2 SMNVEV (reference sequence). This CDR3 has 13 amino acids. CDR3 residues: CASDRRSYNEQFF. In nucleotides, the CDR3 is TGTGCCAGCGACCGTCGCTCCTACAATGAGCAGTTCTTC.

The chain links TRBV7-6 to TRBJ2-5; D not resolved. The V end lost 5 bases, the J end lost 5 bases, and 21 bases lay between the germline ends. The CDR3 has 16 residues. Germline V gene lookup returns CDR1 SGHVS and CDR2 FNYEAQ. CDR3 in DNA: TGTGCCAGCAGCCCCCTTGGTATCCTGGAAAAGGAGACCCAGTACTTC. As protein: CASSPLGILEKETQYF.

The rearrangement links TRBV28 to TRBJ1-5, with TRBD1 as a possible D gene (5 bases). This CDR3 is built from 15 residues. The germline V gene has CDR1 MDHEN and CDR2 SYDVKM. Between the trimmed V and J ends, which lost 3 bases and 5 bases, there was a span of 14 bases. This CDR3 is CASSLTDMTYQPQHF. Written as DNA, the CDR3 is TGTGCCAGCAGTTTGACGGACATGACATATCAGCCCCAGCATTTT.

Notes on this clone: The sample carries other DNA sequences with the same CDR3. V gene TRBV5-1 combines with J gene TRBJ2-5; D gene ambiguous. Germline loops: CDR1 SGHRS, CDR2 YFSETQ. Trimming left V 0 bases short and J 5 bases short, with 8 bases between. The CDR3 contains 13 residues. CDR3 sequence (DNA): TGCGCCAGCAGCTTGGCGGGCCGGGAGACCCAGTACTTC. It specifies CASSLAGRETQYF.

V gene TRBV7-9 combines with J gene TRBJ1-5; D is ambiguous. Germline CDR1 is SEHNR and CDR2 is FQNEAQ (reference sequence). The CDR3 has 15 amino acids. V dropped 3 bases and J dropped 5 bases, with 14 bases sitting between them. Written as DNA, the CDR3 is TGTGCCAGCAGCTTTGGACCCGGTGGCGATCAGCCCCAGCATTTT. This translates into CASSFGPGGDQPQHF.